The subject of this entry is one TCR beta chain. The data originate from a study of blood T cell repertoires in COVID-19. Study summary: The study drew acute and convalescent COVID-19 samples from the United States, Italy and Spain. In each case, the material was cDNA or gDNA derived from T cells, B-cell-depleted T cells, or PBMCs.

As processed by the authors: Nucleated cell counts were estimated from reference gene primer amplification. Using immunoSEQ multiplex PCR, the repertoire was profiled, and TCRdb retains in-frame clones only, with some absent. That table furnishes V, J and clone size, whereas the DNA furnished D and trimming. The sample includes about 180,000 clones, roughly 88% of them seen just once. V lost 6 bases and J 8 bases, leaving 16 bases between the germline ends. CDR1 MNHEY and CDR2 SVGEGT come from the germline V gene. CDR3 length: 13 residues. Sequenced: peripheral blood. V and J are TRBV6-2 or TRBV6-3 and TRBJ1-2; D is undetermined. This clonotype was sampled from a woman under 40 with acute or convalescent COVID-19. Here the CDR3 reads CASSLTSQRGYTF. Here the CDR3 DNA reads TGTGCCAGCAGCCTGACCTCCCAGAGGGGCTACACCTTC.